The 23 T cell receptor beta chains in this list originate from one sample, sequenced in a study of T cell responses to AZD1222 COVID-19 vaccine (dated by TCRdb to the early 2020s). Read against the paper, the sample's time point label means: about 28 days (+/-7) after the second vaccine dose. Receptor libraries were prepared by the immunoSEQ multiplex PCR assay. TCRdb took over this immuneACCESS table, retaining in-frame rearrangements with V and J assigned. Such tables are incomplete; in checked studies, under half of the missing clones stem from an unresolved V gene, and the remainder is unexplained. For this sample there are 100,000 or so clones; 75% to 95% appear just once. The ten largest clonotypes hold roughly 11% of the sample. Sequencing used peripheral blood, obtained 28 days after the second AZD1222 dose. The receptors stem from an adult who received the AZD1222 COVID-19 vaccine.

J is TRBJ1-5 and V is TRBV28; D gene uncertain. Trimming removed 3 bases at V and 6 bases at J, with 6 bases between. Germline CDR1 is MDHEN and CDR2 is SYDVKM. The CDR3 is 12 residues long. The chain's CDR3 is CASSLGFQPQHF. The CDR3 DNA is TGTGCCAGCAGTTTGGGATTTCAGCCCCAGCATTTT.

To note about this clone: An end of the junction does not agree with germline; a read error may underlie this. V usage is TRBV29-1 and J usage is TRBJ2-3; TRBD1 matches 10 bases. The CDR3 covers 15 residues. The germline gives CDR1 SQVTM, CDR2 ANQGSEA. The DNA of the CDR3 is TGCAGCATTGAATGGACAGGGGGTAGCACAGATACGCAGTATTTT. As protein: CSIEWTGGSTDTQYF.

This clone was picked up one time. J is TRBJ2-1 and V is TRBV18; unclear D gene. Germline CDR1 and CDR2: KGHSH and LQKENI. Trimming removed 3 bases at V and 4 bases at J, with 10 bases between. The CDR3 is 14 amino acids. CDR3 protein: CASSPSDGYNEQFF. CDR3 sequence (DNA): TGTGCCAGCTCACCCTCGGACGGATACAATGAGCAGTTCTTC.

The chain links TRBV5-1 to TRBJ1-2; D is possibly TRBD1 (6 bases). This CDR3 contains 15 residues. V was pared by 2 bases and J by 3 bases, with 14 bases between. Germline V lookup: CDR1 SGHRS, CDR2 YFSETQ. The CDR3 nucleotides are TGCGCCAGCAGCTTCGGGGGCAGGGTTGACTATGGCTACACCTTC. Its protein is CASSFGGRVDYGYTF.

This clone was found once. The CDR3 reads CASSYRTTNTGELFF. The CDR3 DNA follows: TGTGCCAGCAGTTACCGGACAACGAACACCGGGGAGCTGTTTTTT. The rearrangement joins TRBV6-5 to TRBJ2-2, with a possible D match to TRBD1 (5 bases). The V end lost 2 bases, the J end lost 0 bases, and 7 bases lay between the germline ends. This CDR3 has 15 residues. From germline, CDR1 is MNHEY and CDR2 SVGAGI.

This chain joins TRBV6-5 and TRBJ2-1; D is ambiguous. The germline V gene has CDR1 MNHEY and CDR2 SVGAGI. The germline V and J ends were trimmed by 11 bases and 9 bases, with 14 bases remaining between them. There are 11 residues in the CDR3. CDR3 amino acids: CAVLVLVEQFF. The CDR3 DNA follows: TGTGCCGTTCTCGTTCTGGTTGAGCAGTTCTTC.

This chain connects TRBV28 to TRBJ1-6; D remains ambiguous. The CDR3 sequence is 14 residues long. V lost 7 bases to trimming and J lost 4 bases, with 11 bases between them. Germline V gene data show CDR1 as MDHEN and CDR2 as SYDVKM. CDR3: CASTLPSYNSPLHF. The CDR3 DNA follows: TGTGCCAGCACCCTCCCCTCGTATAATTCACCCCTCCACTTT.

The CDR3 reads CSVVSANTEAFF. The CDR3 coding sequence is TGCAGCGTTGTATCCGCGAACACTGAAGCTTTCTTT. The J gene is TRBJ1-1, the V gene TRBV29-1; D is ambiguous. Deletions cut 4 bases from V and 1 base from J, with 7 bases between. There are 12 residues in the CDR3. CDR1 and CDR2 from the germline V gene are SQVTM and ANQGSEA.

The chain couples TRBV28 to TRBJ1-2; no definite D call. V gave up 11 bases and J gave up 4 bases, with 20 bases separating them. The CDR3 consists of 14 residues. Germline lookup yields CDR1 MDHEN and CDR2 SYDVKM. CDR3 coding DNA: TGTGCCGCCCGAAGGAAGGGAACGTTCTATGGCTACACCTTC. It translates to CAARRKGTFYGYTF.

The chain has TRBV7-8 and TRBJ1-5, with D perhaps matching TRBD1 (5 bases). The germline V and J ends were trimmed by 5 bases and 4 bases, with 15 bases remaining between them. The length of the CDR3 is 15 residues. Germline CDR1 and CDR2: SGHVS and FQNEAQ. The CDR3 nucleotides are TGTGCCAGCAGCCAGACGGGGGGTGAGAATCAGCCCCAGCATTTT. It yields the protein CASSQTGGENQPQHF.

The rearrangement uses TRBV19 and TRBJ1-6; a possible D gene is TRBD1 (5 bases). The CDR3 consists of 13 residues. V was clipped by 5 bases and J by 7 bases, with 9 bases between them. Germline V gene sequence: CDR1 LNHDA, CDR2 SQIVND (reference sequence). The CDR3 is CASSPGHNSPLHF. As DNA, the CDR3 is TGTGCCAGTAGTCCAGGGCACAATTCACCCCTCCACTTT.

This clone was seen a few times. This chain connects TRBV9 to TRBJ2-1; D perhaps matches TRBD1 (5 bases). V shed 4 bases and J shed 8 bases, with 13 bases lying between them. This CDR3 region has 13 residues. The germline V gene has CDR1 SGDLS and CDR2 YYNGEE. CDR3 residues: CASSTPGRDEQFF. CDR3 nucleotides: TGTGCCAGCAGCACCCCAGGGCGAGATGAGCAGTTCTTC.

This chain links TRBV23-1 with TRBJ1-2; a possible D gene is TRBD1 (5 bases). TRBV23-1 is noted as an ORF with a role that remains uncertain. This CDR3 is 17 amino acids long. V gave up 0 bases and J gave up 6 bases, with 20 bases separating them. The CDR3 loop reads CASSQSRGGSPRDGYTF. CDR3 nucleotide sequence: TGCGCCAGCAGTCAATCTAGGGGAGGTAGTCCACGGGATGGCTACACCTTC.

V and J are TRBV19 and TRBJ2-1; 9 bases map to TRBD2. V lost 5 bases and J lost 5; bases outside the gene matches: 7. This CDR3 has 15 amino acids. Germline loops: CDR1 LNHDA, CDR2 SQIVND (reference sequence). The CDR3 is CASSSAGLAHNEQFF. CDR3 in DNA: TGTGCCAGTAGTTCGGCGGGACTAGCCCACAATGAGCAGTTCTTC.

The V and J genes are TRBV9 and TRBJ1-3; a weak D match, TRBD1 (5 bases). This CDR3 is 16 amino acids long. The V gene lost 4 bases and the J gene lost 0 bases, with 14 bases spanning the gap. CDR1 and CDR2 (germline): SGDLS, YYNGEE. The CDR3 DNA reads as TGTGCCAGCAGCTCCCGCGGGGCAGGCTCTGGAAACACCATATATTTT. It specifies CASSSRGAGSGNTIYF. Combining the CDR3 with reference TRBV9 and TRBJ1-3 gives the whole variable domain DSGVTQTPKHLITATGQRVTLRCSPRSGDLSVYWYQQSLDQGLQFLIQYYNGEERAKGNILERFSAQQFPDLHSELNLSSLELGDSALYFCASSSRGAGSGNTIYFGEGSWLTVV.

This rearrangement joins TRBV7-9 to TRBJ1-3; D perhaps matches TRBD1 (5 bases). Trimming left V 5 bases short and J 4 bases short, with 9 bases between. The CDR3 contains 13 residues. Germline lookup yields CDR1 SEHNR and CDR2 FQNEAQ (reference sequence). CDR3 amino acids: CASSDSRGNTIYF. The DNA for the CDR3 is TGTGCCAGCAGCGACAGTCGCGGAAACACCATATATTTT.

The chain carries TRBV11-3 and TRBJ2-1; D not resolved. V gave up 1 base and J gave up 6 bases, with 10 bases separating them. In germline, CDR1 is SGHNT, CDR2 YENEEA. The CDR3 runs 14 residues. This chain's CDR3 is CASSLGPNRNEQFF. The CDR3 bases are TGTGCCAGCAGCTTAGGACCCAACCGCAATGAGCAGTTCTTC.

V is TRBV7-2 and J is TRBJ2-7, with 7 nucleotides matching TRBD1. J lost 2 bases, V lost 3 bases, and 7 bases had no gene match. CDR1 and CDR2 from the germline V gene are SGHTA and FQGNSA. The CDR3 extends over 15 amino acids. The CDR3 is CASSLRQGAPYEQYF. The CDR3 nucleotides are TGTGCCAGCAGCTTGAGACAGGGCGCACCCTACGAGCAGTACTTC.

CDR3 loop: CASSDTSLAEAFF. CDR3 sequence (DNA): TGTGCCAGCAGTGACACTTCTCTGGCTGAAGCTTTCTTT. The rearrangement links TRBV28 to TRBJ1-1; D remains unclear. Germline V lookup: CDR1 MDHEN, CDR2 SYDVKM. The ends were cut back, 5 bases at V and 6 bases at J, with 13 bases in the middle. The CDR3 is 13 residues long.

Only one count was recorded for this clone. The chain links TRBV2 to TRBJ2-3; 13 bases agree with TRBD2. V was pared by 6 bases and J by 3 bases, with 9 bases of the junction left unmatched. From germline, CDR1 is SNHLY and CDR2 FYNNEI. The CDR3 covers 17 residues. CDR3: CASRGPTSGGATDTQYF. The CDR3 bases are TGTGCCAGCAGAGGCCCTACTAGCGGGGGGGCAACAGATACGCAGTATTTT.

The rearrangement joins TRBV3-1 (or the pseudogene TRBV3-2) to TRBJ2-2, with 9 bases matching TRBD2. In germline, CDR1 is LGHDT, CDR2 YNNKEL (reference sequence). The CDR3 has 15 residues. After removal of 2 bases from V and 6 bases from J, the junction contained 4 bases not matched to a gene. The CDR3 loop reads CASSQWIAGAGELFF. The CDR3, as DNA: TGTGCCAGCAGCCAATGGATAGCGGGGGCCGGGGAGCTGTTTTTT.

This clone came up once. J is TRBJ1-3 and V is TRBV18, with TRBD1 matching over 9 bases. CDR3 size: 17 residues. The V and J ends lost 3 bases and 0 bases, in that order; junction bases with no gene match: 6. The germline V gene has CDR1 KGHSH and CDR2 LQKENI. The CDR3 protein is CASSPTGTGNSGNTIYF. In DNA, the CDR3 is TGTGCCAGCTCACCGACCGGGACAGGGAACTCTGGAAACACCATATATTTT.

The CDR3 reads CASSLGGQGSTTQYF. CDR3 in DNA: TGCGCCAGCAGCTTGGGGGGACAGGGATCTACGACGCAGTACTTC. The genes are TRBV5-1 and TRBJ2-7, with 9 bases that match TRBD1. Per the germline V gene, CDR1 is SGHRS and CDR2 is YFSETQ. Germline trimming cut 0 bases from V and 9 bases from J; bases unmatched to any gene: 10. CDR3 length equals 15 residues. The full variable domain, with the rest looked up from reference TRBV5-1 and TRBJ2-7, is KAGVTQTPRYLIKTRGQQVTLSCSPISGHRSVSWYQQTPGQGLQFLFEYFSETQRNKGNFPGRFSGRQFSNSRSEMNVSTLELGDSALYLCASSLGGQGSTTQYFGPGTRLTVT.